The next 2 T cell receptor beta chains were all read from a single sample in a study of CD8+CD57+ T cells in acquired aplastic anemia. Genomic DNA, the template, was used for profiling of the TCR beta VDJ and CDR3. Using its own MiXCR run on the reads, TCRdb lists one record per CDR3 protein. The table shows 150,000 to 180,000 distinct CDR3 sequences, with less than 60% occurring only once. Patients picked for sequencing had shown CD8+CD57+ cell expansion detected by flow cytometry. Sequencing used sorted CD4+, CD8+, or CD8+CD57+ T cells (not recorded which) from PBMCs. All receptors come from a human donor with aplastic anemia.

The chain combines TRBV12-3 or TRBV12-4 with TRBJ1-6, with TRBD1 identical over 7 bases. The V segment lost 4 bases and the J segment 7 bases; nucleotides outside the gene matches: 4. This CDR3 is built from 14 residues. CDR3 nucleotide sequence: TGTGCCAGCAGTTCACAGGGGAACAATTCACCCCTCCACTTT. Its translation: CASSSQGNNSPLHF.

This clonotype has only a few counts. CDR3 sequence reads: CAISDPMGQGADEQYF. DNA for the CDR3: TGTGCCATCAGTGACCCTATGGGACAGGGGGCTGACGAGCAGTACTTC. The rearrangement joins TRBV10-3 to TRBJ2-7; the match to TRBD1 covers 12 bases. The CDR3 sequence is 16 residues long. Germline V CDR1 and CDR2: ENHRY, SYGVKD. Trimming removed 3 bases from V and 5 bases from J; junction bases left unmatched: 8.